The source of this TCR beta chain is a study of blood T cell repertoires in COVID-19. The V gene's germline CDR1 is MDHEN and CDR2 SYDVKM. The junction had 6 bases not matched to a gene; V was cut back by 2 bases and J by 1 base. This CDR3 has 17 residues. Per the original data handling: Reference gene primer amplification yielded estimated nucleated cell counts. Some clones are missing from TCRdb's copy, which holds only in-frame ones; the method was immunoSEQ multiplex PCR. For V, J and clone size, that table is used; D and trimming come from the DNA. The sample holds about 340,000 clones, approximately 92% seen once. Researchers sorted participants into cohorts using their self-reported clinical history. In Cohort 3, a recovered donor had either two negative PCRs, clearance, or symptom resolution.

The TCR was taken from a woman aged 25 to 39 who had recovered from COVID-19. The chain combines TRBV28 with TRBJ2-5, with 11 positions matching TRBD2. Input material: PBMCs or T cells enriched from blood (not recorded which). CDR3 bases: TGTGCCAGCAGTTTAGCTAGCGGGAGGAGGGTCCAAGAGACCCAGTACTTC. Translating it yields CASSLASGRRVQETQYF.